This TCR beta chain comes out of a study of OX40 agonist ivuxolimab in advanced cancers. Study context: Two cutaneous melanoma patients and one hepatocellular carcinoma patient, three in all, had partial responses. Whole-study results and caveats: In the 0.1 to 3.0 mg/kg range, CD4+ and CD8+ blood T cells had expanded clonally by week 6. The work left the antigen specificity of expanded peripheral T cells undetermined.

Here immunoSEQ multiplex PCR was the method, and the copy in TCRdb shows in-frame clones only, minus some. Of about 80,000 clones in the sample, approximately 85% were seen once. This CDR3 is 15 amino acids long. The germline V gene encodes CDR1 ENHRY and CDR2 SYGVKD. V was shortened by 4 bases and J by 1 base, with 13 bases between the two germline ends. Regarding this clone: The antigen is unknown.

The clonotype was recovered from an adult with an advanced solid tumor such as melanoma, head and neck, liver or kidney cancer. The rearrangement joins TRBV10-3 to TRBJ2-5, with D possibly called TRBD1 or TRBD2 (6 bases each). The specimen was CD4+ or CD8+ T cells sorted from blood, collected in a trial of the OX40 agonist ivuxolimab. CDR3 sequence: CAISGGADLQETQYF. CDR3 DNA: TGTGCCATCAGTGGGGGGGCAGACCTCCAAGAGACCCAGTACTTC.